This is a list of T cell receptor beta chains from one sample in a study of cytomegalovirus exposure and HLA in healthy donors. Method: immunoSEQ multiplex PCR; TCRdb's copy keeps in-frame clones and lacks some. The repertoire holds approximately 200,000 clones, with approximately 82% as singletons. The sequencing input was PBMCs. The source of these receptors is a woman aged 18-35 years in good health and CMV-seropositive. Both conserved end residues are part of each CDR3. The D gene is left open where the match is weak. Expanded clones are given a class, and other clones once, few, many or no size at all.

TRBJ1-5 TRBV2 NA NA CASRTEHNQPQHF TGTGCCAGCAGGACAGAACACAATCAGCCCCAGCATTTT
TRBJ1-2 TRBV5-4 NA TRBD1 CASSPTGQGNYGYTF TGTGCCAGCAGCCCTACTGGACAGGGAAACTATGGCTACACCTTC
TRBJ2-5 TRBV7-2 NA NA CASSYVLETQYF TGTGCCAGCAGCTATGTACTGGAGACCCAGTACTTC
TRBJ2-2 TRBV2 NA NA CASIYHSTGELFF TGTGCCAGCATTTATCACTCCACCGGGGAGCTGTTTTTT
TRBJ2-7 TRBV5-1 NA NA CASSLDSGADEQYF TGCGCCAGCAGCTTGGATTCTGGGGCCGACGAGCAGTACTTC
TRBJ1-3 TRBV30 few NA CAWSMAGATIYF TGTGCCTGGAGCATGGCGGGGGCCACCATATATTTT
TRBJ1-4 TRBV5-4 NA NA CASSSQGWGTNEKLFF TGTGCCAGCAGCTCACAGGGTTGGGGAACTAATGAAAAACTGTTTTTT
TRBJ2-4 TRBV4-3 NA NA CASSQRPPSGAHSWAKNIQYF TGCGCCAGCAGCCAGCGCCCTCCGTCGGGTGCACATTCCTGGGCCAAAAACATTCAGTACTTC
TRBJ1-2 TRBV9 NA NA CASSVGTGNYGYTF TGTGCCAGCAGCGTAGGAACAGGGAACTATGGCTACACCTTC
TRBJ1-2 TRBV29-1 NA NA CSVPRARGAPNYGYTF TGCAGCGTTCCTCGGGCCCGGGGGGCCCCTAACTATGGCTACACCTTC
TRBJ2-7 TRBV14 few TRBD1 CASSQLGVRDRAFEQYF TGTGCCAGCAGCCAACTAGGGGTGAGGGACAGAGCCTTCGAGCAGTACTTC
TRBJ1-3 TRBV19 NA TRBD1 CASSILGQISGNTIYF TGTGCCAGTAGTATTTTGGGACAGATCTCTGGAAACACCATATATTTT
TRBJ2-3 TRBV6-1 few TRBD2 CASRGGNQDTQYF TGTGCCAGCAGGGGGGGGAATCAGGATACGCAGTATTTT
TRBJ1-5 TRBV6-1 NA NA CASRAGQYQPQHF TGTGCCAGCAGAGCTGGACAGTATCAGCCCCAGCATTTT
TRBJ2-5 TRBV7-7 NA TRBD2 CASSSNPPSGNQETQYF TGTGCCAGCAGCTCCAACCCCCCTAGCGGCAACCAAGAGACCCAGTACTTC
TRBJ2-6 TRBV13 NA TRBD1 CASSQGAGANVLTF TGTGCCAGCAGCCAGGGGGCTGGGGCCAACGTCCTGACTTTC
TRBJ1-5 TRBV7-2 few NA CASSLVRTSVQDQPQHF TGTGCCAGCAGCTTAGTTAGGACTTCCGTTCAGGATCAGCCCCAGCATTTT
TRBJ2-2 TRBV5-4 once TRBD2 CASSLAVVAGSTGELFF TGTGCCAGCAGCTTAGCGGTGGTAGCGGGGAGCACCGGGGAGCTGTTTTTT
TRBJ2-4 TRBV11-3 NA TRBD1 CASSSPQGARDIQYF TGTGCCAGCAGCTCACCCCAGGGGGCGCGAGACATTCAGTACTTC
TRBJ2-3 TRBV5-1 NA NA CASSRAEGDTQYF TGCGCCAGCAGTCGGGCGGAGGGGGATACGCAGTATTTT
TRBJ2-1 TRBV18 NA NA CASSPPGRRDNEQFF TGTGCCAGCTCACCACCGGGCAGGAGGGACAATGAGCAGTTCTTC